This is a list of T cell receptor beta chains from one sample in a study of graft-versus-host responses after intestinal transplantation. These receptors are not linked to any known antigen. Using immunoSEQ multiplex PCR, the repertoire was profiled, and TCRdb retains in-frame clones only, with some absent. This table has almost 85,000 clones, 91% appearing once. The sequencing used unstimulated CD4+ T cells sorted from spleen or lymph node cells, collected before intestinal transplant. These receptors all stem from a human donor who received an intestinal transplant. The CDR3 runs from the conserved cysteine through the conserved F or W. The D gene is left open where the match is weak. Clone size, where shown, is once, few, many, or a class for clones that have expanded.

.	TRBD1	TRBV7-2	TRBJ1-1	CASSSDRVNTEAFF	TGTGCCAGCAGTTCCGACAGGGTGAACACTGAAGCTTTCTTT
.	TRBD1	TRBV9	TRBJ1-6	CASSVPSGGAGGHF	TGTGCCAGCAGCGTGCCAAGTGGAGGGGCAGGGGGGCACTTT
.	.	TRBV6-5	TRBJ1-1	CASSYSAGSRETEAFF	TGTGCCAGCAGTTACTCGGCCGGGAGTCGGGAAACTGAAGCTTTCTTT
.	.	TRBV30	TRBJ1-4	CAWSVPGGLREKLFF	TGTGCCTGGAGTGTACCCGGGGGGCTTCGGGAAAAACTGTTTTTT
.	.	TRBV18	TRBJ1-2	CASSQGTSGYTF	TGTGCCAGCTCACAAGGGACAAGCGGCTACACCTTC
.	TRBD2	TRBV4-3	TRBJ2-5	CASSQERELAGGYGTQYF	TGCGCCAGCAGCCAAGAGAGGGAACTAGCGGGGGGGTACGGGACCCAGTACTTC
.	.	TRBV30	TRBJ1-5	CAWSAPDWNYNQPQHF	TGTGCCTGGAGTGCCCCGGACTGGAACTACAATCAGCCCCAGCATTTT
.	.	TRBV30	TRBJ2-7	CAWSRAPVGVSSYEQYF	TGTGCCTGGAGCCGAGCCCCTGTCGGGGTCAGCTCCTACGAGCAGTACTTC
.	.	TRBV6-5	TRBJ2-7	CASSYVRGYEQYF	TGTGCCAGCAGTTATGTCAGGGGCTACGAGCAGTACTTC
.	TRBD1	TRBV19	TRBJ2-1	CASSMGAGDRGRPYNEQFF	TGTGCCAGTAGTATGGGGGCGGGGGACAGGGGAAGGCCCTACAATGAGCAGTTCTTC
few	.	TRBV10-3	TRBJ1-5	CAISESTAQNQPQHF	TGTGCCATCAGTGAATCGACAGCTCAGAATCAGCCCCAGCATTTT
.	TRBD2	TRBV6-1	TRBJ2-1	CASSENLNPWTSGADNEQFF	TGTGCCAGCAGTGAAAATCTAAACCCCTGGACTAGCGGGGCGGACAATGAGCAGTTCTTC
few	.	TRBV6-6	TRBJ1-1	CASSSTSIAFF	TGTGCCAGCAGTTCCACGAGCATAGCTTTCTTT
.	TRBD2	TRBV27	TRBJ2-7	CASSFREGPHEQYF	TGTGCCAGCAGTTTCAGGGAGGGACCGCACGAGCAGTACTTC
.	.	TRBV30	TRBJ2-3	CACLPRSTDTQYF	TGTGCCTGCCTCCCGAGGAGCACAGATACGCAGTATTTT
.	TRBD1	TRBV30	TRBJ1-3	CAWSRDRALSGNTIYF	TGTGCCTGGAGTAGGGACAGGGCCCTCTCTGGAAACACCATATATTTT
.	TRBD1	TRBV6-5	TRBJ1-2	CASRRQGGGYTF	TGTGCCAGCCGACGACAGGGTGGTGGCTACACCTTC
once	TRBD1	TRBV5-1	TRBJ1-1	CASSLTTGGTNTEAFF	TGCGCCAGCAGCTTGACAACAGGGGGAACTAACACTGAAGCTTTCTTT
once	TRBD1	TRBV5-1	TRBJ1-2	CASSLDLAGGADGYTF	TGCGCCAGCAGCTTGGACTTGGCAGGGGGCGCGGATGGCTACACCTTC
.	.	TRBV19	TRBJ2-7	CASSLAGLGYEQYF	TGTGCCAGTAGTTTGGCGGGCTTGGGCTACGAGCAGTACTTC
.	.	TRBV19	TRBJ2-2	CASSISTLTNTGELFF	TGTGCCAGTAGTATCTCGACTCTAACGAACACCGGGGAGCTGTTTTTT
.	TRBD1	TRBV6-1	TRBJ1-5	CASSGRDREQPQHF	TGTGCCAGCAGTGGCCGGGACAGGGAACAGCCCCAGCATTTT
.	.	TRBV2	TRBJ2-7	CASVQGEDDEQYF	TGTGCCAGCGTTCAGGGGGAGGACGACGAGCAGTACTTC
.	.	TRBV7-9	TRBJ1-1	CASSHPRGMNTEAFF	TGTGCCAGCAGCCACCCGCGGGGAATGAACACTGAAGCTTTCTTT
.	TRBD1	TRBV27	TRBJ2-1	CASSLWGTAVNEQFF	TGTGCCAGCAGTTTATGGGGGACAGCGGTCAATGAGCAGTTCTTC
.	.	TRBV5-1	TRBJ2-7	CASSLVADYYEQYF	TGCGCCAGCAGCTTGGTGGCAGATTACTACGAGCAGTACTTC
few	.	TRBV2	TRBJ1-3	CASTGVYSGNTIYF	TGTGCCAGCACAGGGGTTTACTCTGGAAACACCATATATTTT
.	.	TRBV29-1	TRBJ2-5	CSVEFLGQGGEEAQYF	TGCAGCGTTGAATTCCTCGGTCAGGGAGGTGAAGAGGCCCAGTACTTC
.	TRBD2	TRBV4-3	TRBJ2-1	CASSQGRELGVYNEQFF	TGCGCCAGCAGCCAAGGGCGGGAGCTTGGGGTCTACAATGAGCAGTTCTTC
.	.	TRBV5-1	TRBJ2-7	CASSLIPGSYEQYF	TGCGCCAGCAGCTTGATCCCAGGGTCCTACGAGCAGTACTTC
.	TRBD1	TRBV4-1	TRBJ2-2	CASSKTGENTGELFF	TGCGCCAGCAGCAAGACAGGGGAAAACACCGGGGAGCTGTTTTTT
.	TRBD1	TRBV18	TRBJ2-7	CASSRDMRQGADEQYF	TGTGCCAGCTCGCGGGATATGAGACAGGGGGCAGACGAGCAGTACTTC
once	TRBD1	TRBV30	TRBJ1-5	CAWSVGGQGGPYSNQPQHF	TGTGCCTGGAGTGTAGGGGGACAGGGGGGTCCTTATAGCAATCAGCCCCAGCATTTT
once	.	TRBV7-9	TRBJ1-2	CATGGNGYTF	TGTGCCACCGGAGGGAATGGCTACACCTTC
.	TRBD2	TRBV10-2	TRBJ2-3	CASSPRTSGGTDTQYF	TGCGCCAGCAGTCCCCGGACTAGCGGGGGGACAGATACGCAGTATTTT
.	TRBD1	TRBV2	TRBJ2-5	CAFQGDGETQYF	TGTGCCTTCCAGGGGGATGGAGAGACCCAGTACTTC